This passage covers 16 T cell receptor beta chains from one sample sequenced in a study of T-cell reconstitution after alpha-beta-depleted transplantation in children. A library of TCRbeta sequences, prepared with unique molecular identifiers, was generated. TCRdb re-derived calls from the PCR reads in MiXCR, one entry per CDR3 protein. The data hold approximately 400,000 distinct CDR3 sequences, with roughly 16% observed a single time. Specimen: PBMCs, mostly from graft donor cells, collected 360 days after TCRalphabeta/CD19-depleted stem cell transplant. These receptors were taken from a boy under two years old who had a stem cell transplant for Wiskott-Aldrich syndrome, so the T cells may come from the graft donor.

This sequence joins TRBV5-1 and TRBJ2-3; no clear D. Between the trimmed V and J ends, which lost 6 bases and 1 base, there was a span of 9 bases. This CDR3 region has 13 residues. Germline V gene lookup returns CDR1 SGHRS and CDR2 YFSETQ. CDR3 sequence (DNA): TGCGCCAGCACGCGAGGAGGCACAGATACGCAGTATTTT. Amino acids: CASTRGGTDTQYF.

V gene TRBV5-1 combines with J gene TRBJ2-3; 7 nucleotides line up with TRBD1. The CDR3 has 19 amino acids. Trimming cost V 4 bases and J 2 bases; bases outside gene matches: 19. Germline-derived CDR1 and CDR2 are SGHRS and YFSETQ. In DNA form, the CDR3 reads TGCGCCAGCAGCCGTTTGGGGTTAACAGGGGCCCCTTCCACAGATACGCAGTATTTT. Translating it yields CASSRLGLTGAPSTDTQYF.

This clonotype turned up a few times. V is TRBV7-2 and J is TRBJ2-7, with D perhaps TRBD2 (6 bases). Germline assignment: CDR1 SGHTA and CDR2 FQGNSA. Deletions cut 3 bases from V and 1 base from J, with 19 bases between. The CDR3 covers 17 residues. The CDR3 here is CASSFGGLSPRSYEQYF. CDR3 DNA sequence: TGTGCCAGCAGCTTTGGAGGGTTGTCCCCTAGATCCTACGAGCAGTACTTC.

The CDR3 coding sequence is TGTGCCAGCAGTTTTACAGGGCCCGGCAGGCCCCAGCATTTT. Its translation: CASSFTGPGRPQHF. This chain joins TRBV6-2 or TRBV6-3 and TRBJ1-5, with D tentatively TRBD1 (6 bases). The V end was cut by 4 bases, the J end by 9 bases, with 16 bases between. Looked up from germline, CDR1 is MNHEY and CDR2 is SVGEGT. This CDR3 spans 14 amino acids.

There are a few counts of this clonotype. The CDR3 is CSAPDEFYEQYF. CDR3 bases: TGCAGTGCTCCCGACGAGTTCTACGAGCAGTACTTC. This chain links TRBV20-1 with TRBJ2-7; D remains unclear. Trimming cost V 5 bases and J 3 bases, with 11 bases left between them. The CDR3 covers 12 residues. Germline V gene data show CDR1 as DFQATT and CDR2 as SNEGSKA (reference sequence).

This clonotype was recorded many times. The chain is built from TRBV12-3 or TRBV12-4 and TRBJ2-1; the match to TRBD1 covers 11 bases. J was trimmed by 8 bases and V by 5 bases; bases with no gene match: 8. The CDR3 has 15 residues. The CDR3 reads CASSPGQGARDEQFF. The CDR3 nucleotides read TGTGCCAGCAGTCCCGGACAGGGGGCGCGGGATGAGCAGTTCTTC.

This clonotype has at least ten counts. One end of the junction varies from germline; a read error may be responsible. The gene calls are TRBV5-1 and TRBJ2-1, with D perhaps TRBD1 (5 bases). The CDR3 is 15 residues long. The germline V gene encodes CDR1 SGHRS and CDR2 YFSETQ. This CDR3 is CASSFTGSSYNEQFF. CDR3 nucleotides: TGTGCCAGCAGTTTCACAGGTAGCTCCTACAATGAGCAGTTCTTC.

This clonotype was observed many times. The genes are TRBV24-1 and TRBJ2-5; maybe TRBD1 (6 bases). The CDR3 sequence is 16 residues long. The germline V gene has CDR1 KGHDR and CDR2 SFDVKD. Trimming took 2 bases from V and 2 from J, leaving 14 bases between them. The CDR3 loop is CATSDYLVTGQETQYF. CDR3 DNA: TGTGCCACCAGTGATTATCTGGTCACAGGGCAAGAGACCCAGTACTTC.

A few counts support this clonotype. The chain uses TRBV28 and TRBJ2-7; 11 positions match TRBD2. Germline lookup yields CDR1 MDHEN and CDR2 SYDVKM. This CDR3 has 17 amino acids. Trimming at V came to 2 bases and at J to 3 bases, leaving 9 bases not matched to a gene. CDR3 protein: CASSLVRASGGHYEQYF. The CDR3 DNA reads TGTGCCAGCAGTTTAGTAAGGGCTAGCGGGGGGCACTACGAGCAGTACTTC.

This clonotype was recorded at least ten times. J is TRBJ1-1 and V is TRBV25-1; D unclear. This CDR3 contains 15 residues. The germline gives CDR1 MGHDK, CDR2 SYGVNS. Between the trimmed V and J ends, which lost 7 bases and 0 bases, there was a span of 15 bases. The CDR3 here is CASTELGSLNTEAFF. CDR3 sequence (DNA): TGTGCCAGCACGGAACTGGGTTCCTTGAACACTGAAGCTTTCTTT.

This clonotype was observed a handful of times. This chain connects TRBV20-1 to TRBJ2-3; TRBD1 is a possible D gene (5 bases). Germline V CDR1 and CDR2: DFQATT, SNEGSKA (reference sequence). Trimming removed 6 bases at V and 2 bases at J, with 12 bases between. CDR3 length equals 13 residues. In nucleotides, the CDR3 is TGCAGTGCCACCAAGACAGACACAGATACGCAGTATTTT. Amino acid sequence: CSATKTDTDTQYF.

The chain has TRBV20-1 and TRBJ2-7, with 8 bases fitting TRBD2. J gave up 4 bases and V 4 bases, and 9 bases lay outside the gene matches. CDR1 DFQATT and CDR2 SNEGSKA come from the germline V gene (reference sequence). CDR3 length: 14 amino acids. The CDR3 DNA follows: TGCAGTGCTACCAACTTAGCGGGACTTTACGAGCAGTACTTC. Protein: CSATNLAGLYEQYF.

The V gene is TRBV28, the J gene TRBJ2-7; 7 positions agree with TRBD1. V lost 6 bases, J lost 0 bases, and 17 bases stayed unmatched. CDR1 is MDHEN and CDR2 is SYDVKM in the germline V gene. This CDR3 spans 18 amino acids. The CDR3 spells CASRRPKKTGRNSYEQYF. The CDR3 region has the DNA TGTGCCAGCAGGCGACCCAAAAAGACAGGGAGAAACTCCTACGAGCAGTACTTC.

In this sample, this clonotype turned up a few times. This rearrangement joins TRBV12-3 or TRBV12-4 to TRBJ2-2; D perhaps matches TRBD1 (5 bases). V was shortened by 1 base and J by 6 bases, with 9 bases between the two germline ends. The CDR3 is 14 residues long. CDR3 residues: CASSLVRVAGELFF. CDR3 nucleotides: TGTGCCAGCAGTTTAGTCAGGGTGGCCGGGGAGCTGTTTTTT.

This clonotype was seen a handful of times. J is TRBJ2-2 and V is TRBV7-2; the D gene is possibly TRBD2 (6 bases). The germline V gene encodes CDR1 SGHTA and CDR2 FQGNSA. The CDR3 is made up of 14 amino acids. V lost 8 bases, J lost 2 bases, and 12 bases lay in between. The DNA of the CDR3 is TGTGCCAGCGGGACTTCTTTAAACACCGGGGAGCTGTTTTTT. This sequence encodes CASGTSLNTGELFF.

The CDR3 loop reads CASTNDERETGELFF. The CDR3, as DNA: TGTGCCAGCACCAATGACGAGCGGGAGACCGGGGAGCTGTTTTTT. The rearrangement links TRBV7-9 to TRBJ2-2, with TRBD2 identical over 8 bases. Trimming cost V 7 bases and J 5 bases; bases outside gene matches: 9. The germline V gene encodes CDR1 SEHNR and CDR2 FQNEAQ (reference sequence). CDR3 length: 15 residues.